The 32 T cell receptor beta chains reported below all come from one sample, sequenced in a study of response to subunit inactivated influenza vaccine. TCRdb redid the calling of the RT-PCR reads with MiXCR, one entry per CDR3 protein. The sample includes approximately 520,000 distinct CDR3 sequences, approximately 24% of them seen just once. Sequences were derived from CD4+ T cells sorted from PBMCs, sampled roughly 5 days after vaccination. The origin of the receptors is a man in his fifties who received an inactivated influenza vaccine.

This rearrangement joins TRBV5-5 to TRBJ2-7; D possibly corresponds to TRBD1 (6 bases). The length of the CDR3 is 16 residues. Germline CDR1 is SGHKS and CDR2 is YYEKEE (reference sequence). Trimming stripped 0 bases from V and 2 bases from J, with 15 bases between. CDR3 sequence (DNA): TGTGCCAGCAGCTTGGCGCGAAGTCAGGGGACCTACGAGCAGTACTTC. Its translation: CASSLARSQGTYEQYF.

The chain employs TRBV2 and TRBJ2-7, with no clear D. CDR1 is SNHLY and CDR2 is FYNNEI in the germline V gene. Trimming shortened V by 3 bases and J by 3 bases, and 12 bases separated the two germline ends. The CDR3 has 14 amino acids. This chain's CDR3 is CASSERPRRYEQYF. The DNA of the CDR3 is TGTGCCAGCAGTGAGCGGCCCCGACGCTACGAGCAGTACTTC.

This clonotype has only a few counts. V usage is TRBV5-1 and J usage is TRBJ2-7, with D perhaps given as TRBD1 or TRBD2 (5 bases each). The CDR3 length is 12 residues. Germline values: CDR1 SGHRS, CDR2 YFSETQ. Trimming shortened V by 3 bases and J by 10 bases, and 14 bases separated the two germline ends. CDR3: CASSSTRDLQYF. Here the CDR3 DNA reads TGCGCCAGCAGCTCGACCCGGGACCTACAGTACTTC.

This clonotype appeared once. J is TRBJ2-1 and V is TRBV18; 10 nucleotides match TRBD2. This CDR3 is 15 amino acids long. CDR1 is KGHSH and CDR2 is LQKENI in the germline V gene. Trimming cost V 3 bases and J 10 bases; bases outside gene matches: 9. CDR3 nucleotides: TGTGCCAGCTCACCCTCCGCTAGCGGGAGAGGGGAGCAGTTCTTC. It yields the protein CASSPSASGRGEQFF.

J is TRBJ2-2 and V is TRBV21-1. TRBV21-1 is a documented pseudogene. CDR3 length: 12 amino acids. The CDR3 coding sequence is TGTGCCAGCAGCCCCGATCCCGGGGAGCTGTTTTTT. Translating it yields CASSPDPGELFF.

V gene TRBV2 combines with J gene TRBJ2-5; weak D call: TRBD2 (5 bases). The length of the CDR3 is 16 residues. Trimming pared 2 bases from V and 2 bases from J, leaving 15 bases between. Germline V lookup: CDR1 SNHLY, CDR2 FYNNEI. CDR3 protein: CASSELVGSSQETQYF. CDR3 bases: TGTGCCAGCAGTGAATTAGTAGGGAGTTCTCAAGAGACCCAGTACTTC.

This clonotype was observed a few times. The genes are TRBV6-5 and TRBJ2-7, with D possibly being TRBD2 (5 bases). This CDR3 comprises 15 residues. V shed 0 bases and J shed 2 bases, with 11 bases lying between them. The germline V gene has CDR1 MNHEY and CDR2 SVGAGI. The CDR3: CASSYSGTGTYEQYF. In nucleotides, the CDR3 is TGTGCCAGCAGTTACTCGGGTACGGGAACCTACGAGCAGTACTTC.

In this sample, this clonotype turned up a few times. This chain links TRBV5-1 with TRBJ1-2, with D maybe TRBD1 (5 bases). Germline CDR1 reads SGHRS; CDR2 reads YFSETQ. V lost 3 bases to trimming and J lost 7 bases, with 16 bases between them. CDR3 length: 14 amino acids. The CDR3 DNA is TGCGCCAGCAGCTCTACAGGCACGGCGGGTGGCTACACCTTC. The encoded protein is CASSSTGTAGGYTF. The whole variable domain, filled in from reference TRBV5-1 and TRBJ1-2, reads KAGVTQTPRYLIKTRGQQVTLSCSPISGHRSVSWYQQTPGQGLQFLFEYFSETQRNKGNFPGRFSGRQFSNSRSEMNVSTLELGDSALYLCASSSTGTAGGYTFGSGTRLTVV.

This clonotype has more than one count but fewer than ten. The genes are TRBV9 and TRBJ2-1; D is perhaps TRBD2 (6 bases). The germline gives CDR1 SGDLS, CDR2 YYNGEE. The CDR3 is made up of 13 amino acids. V was trimmed by 0 bases and J by 9 bases, leaving 10 bases between them. The CDR3 nucleotides read TGTGCCAGCAGCGTAGGGCCGGAGGGTGAGCAGTTCTTC. Amino acid sequence: CASSVGPEGEQFF. The full variable domain, rest sourced from reference TRBV9 and TRBJ2-1, is DSGVTQTPKHLITATGQRVTLRCSPRSGDLSVYWYQQSLDQGLQFLIQYYNGEERAKGNILERFSAQQFPDLHSELNLSSLELGDSALYFCASSVGPEGEQFFGPGTRLTVL.

This rearrangement joins TRBV12-3 or TRBV12-4 to TRBJ2-5; 9 bases fit TRBD1. The V segment lost 6 bases and the J segment 4 bases; nucleotides outside the gene matches: 9. The CDR3 runs to 15 residues. CDR3 amino acids: CASSFYRGRRETQYF. CDR3 sequence (DNA): TGTGCCAGCAGCTTTTACAGGGGGCGCCGAGAGACCCAGTACTTC.

This clonotype was observed a few times. The V call is TRBV5-6, the J call TRBJ2-1; D uncertain. CDR1 and CDR2 (germline): SGHDT, YYEEEE. The V end was cut by 1 base, the J end by 5 bases, with 10 bases between. There are 14 residues in the CDR3. The CDR3 nucleotides read TGTGCCAGCAGCTTGTTAGGGATAAACAATGAGCAGTTCTTC. This translates into CASSLLGINNEQFF.

This clonotype turned up a few times. V is TRBV7-2 and J is TRBJ2-1; D is undetermined. The CDR3 runs 15 residues. V was cut by 0 bases and J by 7 bases, with 13 bases left in between. Germline-derived CDR1 and CDR2 are SGHTA and FQGNSA. As DNA, the CDR3 is TGTGCCAGCAGCTTAGCAAGCGCACGAATGAATGAGCAGTTCTTC. Protein: CASSLASARMNEQFF. The variable domain in full, with the rest retrieved from reference TRBV7-2 and TRBJ2-1, is GAGVSQSPSNKVTEKGKDVELRCDPISGHTALYWYRQSLGQGLEFLIYFQGNSAPDKSGLPSDRFSAERTGGSVSTLTIQRTQQEDSAVYLCASSLASARMNEQFFGPGTRLTVL.

This clonotype was seen only once. V usage is TRBV9 and J usage is TRBJ2-1; 14 bases are a match to TRBD2. CDR3 length: 18 amino acids. Germline values: CDR1 SGDLS, CDR2 YYNGEE. V trimming: 1 base; J trimming: 3 bases; junction bases outside the gene matches: 6. The CDR3 region has the DNA TGTGCCAGCAGCGTACGCGGGACTAGCGGGAGTCTCTACAATGAGCAGTTCTTC. Residues: CASSVRGTSGSLYNEQFF.

This clonotype was counted a few times. This chain uses TRBV9 with TRBJ1-4, with TRBD1 as a possible D gene (6 bases). In germline, CDR1 is SGDLS, CDR2 YYNGEE. V gave up 3 bases and J gave up 5 bases, with 11 bases separating them. CDR3 length equals 14 residues. CDR3 amino acids: CASSATTGNEKLFF. DNA for the CDR3: TGTGCCAGCAGCGCGACGACAGGCAATGAAAAACTGTTTTTT.

This chain connects TRBV4-1 to TRBJ2-3; D remains ambiguous. The length of the CDR3 is 14 residues. Trimming pared 2 bases from V and 6 bases from J, leaving 12 bases between. CDR1 and CDR2 (germline): MGHRA, YSYEKL. CDR3 in DNA: TGCGCCAGCAGCCAACTCGGAAGGGCGGATACGCAGTATTTT. Encoded protein: CASSQLGRADTQYF.

The V gene is TRBV28, the J gene TRBJ2-2; no definite D call. This CDR3 region has 12 residues. The V gene lost 11 bases and the J gene lost 4 bases, with 11 bases spanning the gap. Germline lookup yields CDR1 MDHEN and CDR2 SYDVKM. The CDR3 sequence: CASRVGTGELFF. CDR3 DNA: TGTGCCTCACGGGTCGGCACCGGGGAGCTGTTTTTT.

This clonotype has at least ten counts. The V gene is TRBV7-7, the J gene TRBJ2-2, with 7 bases lining up with TRBD1. This CDR3 is built from 15 residues. The ends lost 5 bases at V and 0 bases at J; junction bases unmatched: 3. Germline V gene data show CDR1 as SSHAT and CDR2 as FNYEAQ (reference sequence). The CDR3 nucleotides read TGTGCCAGCAGCGCCGGGACAGCGAACACCGGGGAGCTGTTTTTT. It yields the protein CASSAGTANTGELFF.

V gene TRBV7-8 combines with J gene TRBJ2-5, with a possible D match to TRBD2 (7 bases). Trimming stripped 7 bases from V and 1 base from J, with 19 bases between. The V gene's germline CDR1 is SGHVS and CDR2 FQNEAQ. The CDR3 has 16 residues. The CDR3 loop is CASILMGGAVQETQYF. The CDR3 nucleotides read TGTGCCAGCATCCTCATGGGGGGGGCGGTCCAAGAGACCCAGTACTTC.

The chain employs TRBV20-1 and TRBJ1-1, with D uncertain. This CDR3 is 14 amino acids long. Trimming took off 5 bases at V and 5 bases at J, with 18 bases between the two ends. Germline V gives CDR1 DFQATT, CDR2 SNEGSKA (reference sequence). The CDR3 sequence: CSAPTGSGETEAFF. The CDR3 nucleotides read TGCAGTGCTCCCACCGGGTCGGGAGAAACTGAAGCTTTCTTT.

Remarks on this clonotype: Sequence at one end of the junction differs from germline and may be a read error. The rearrangement uses TRBV20-1 and TRBJ2-1; 8 bases fit TRBD2. CDR3 size: 14 residues. Per the germline V gene, CDR1 is DFQATT and CDR2 is SNEGSKA (reference sequence). In DNA, the CDR3 is TGCAGTGCTAGAGATTGGCACCAGGGACTAGAACAACGCTTC. Translated, it gives CSARDWHQGLEQRF.

This clonotype was counted a few times. The chain recombines TRBV20-1 with TRBJ2-5; D remains unclear. Germline CDR1 DFQATT, CDR2 SNEGSKA (reference sequence). The V and J ends lost 6 bases and 1 base respectively, with 9 bases between them. The CDR3 runs to 12 residues. CDR3 region: CSAKRAQETQYF. The CDR3 DNA sequence: TGCAGTGCCAAAAGGGCCCAAGAGACCCAGTACTTC.

This clonotype was counted a few times. The genes are TRBV20-1 and TRBJ2-7; a weak D match, TRBD1 (6 bases). This CDR3 has 13 residues. Trimming removed 5 bases at V and 2 bases at J, with 13 bases between. The germline CDR1 and CDR2 sequences are DFQATT and SNEGSKA (reference sequence). CDR3 sequence (DNA): TGCAGTGCTCCCGACAGGTCCACCTACGAGCAGTACTTC. Translation: CSAPDRSTYEQYF.

This clonotype was seen only a few times. The chain combines TRBV20-1 with TRBJ2-5; D perhaps matches TRBD1 (6 bases). Trimming left V 1 base short and J 5 bases short, with 17 bases between. The CDR3 extends over 15 amino acids. CDR1 and CDR2 from the germline V gene are DFQATT and SNEGSKA (reference sequence). CDR3 DNA: TGCAGTGCTAGAGGTTCCAGGGGCTTTCTTGAGACCCAGTACTTC. Its translation is CSARGSRGFLETQYF.

V and J are TRBV20-1 and TRBJ2-2, with D possibly matching TRBD2 (5 bases). The germline V gene encodes CDR1 DFQATT and CDR2 SNEGSKA (reference sequence). The CDR3 has 15 residues. With 2 bases removed from V and 1 base from J, the gap between germline ends came to 11 bases. CDR3 in amino acids: CSARTAGGNTGELFF. The CDR3 DNA reads as TGCAGTGCTAGAACCGCAGGAGGGAACACCGGGGAGCTGTTTTTT.

This clonotype turned up a few times. The genes are TRBV12-3 or TRBV12-4 and TRBJ1-1; D gene uncertain. The CDR3 contains 15 residues. Trimming took off 2 bases at V and 1 base at J, with 11 bases between the two ends. The CDR3 nucleotides are TGTGCCAGCAGTTTATGGGGAAGTGCGAACACTGAAGCTTTCTTT. This codes for CASSLWGSANTEAFF.

The V gene is TRBV7-3, the J gene TRBJ2-1; 12 bases are a match to TRBD2. CDR3 length equals 15 residues. From germline, CDR1 is SGHTA and CDR2 FQGTGA. Germline trimming cut 5 bases from V and 7 bases from J; bases unmatched to any gene: 6. The CDR3: CASSPLTSGSNEQFF. CDR3 nucleotide sequence: TGTGCCAGCAGCCCCCTGACTAGCGGGAGTAATGAGCAGTTCTTC.

The chain is built from TRBV11-2 and TRBJ2-2, with no clear D. Germline CDR1 reads SGHAT; CDR2 reads FQNNGV. This CDR3 has 15 amino acids. V was cut by 1 base and J by 4 bases, with 10 bases left in between. CDR3 in DNA: TGTGCCAGCAGCTTAGGGCAGCAAGTCACCGGGGAGCTGTTTTTT. This gives the protein CASSLGQQVTGELFF.

The chain has TRBV12-3 or TRBV12-4 and TRBJ2-3, with TRBD1 as a possible D gene (6 bases). The ends were cut back, 3 bases at V and 0 bases at J, with 16 bases in the middle. The length of the CDR3 is 17 residues. CDR3 sequence reads: CASSFRRTAPSTDTQYF. The CDR3 bases are TGTGCCAGCAGTTTCCGCAGGACAGCCCCTAGCACAGATACGCAGTATTTT.

This clonotype came up a few times. The gene calls are TRBV5-1 and TRBJ2-7, with 9 bases aligning to TRBD1. CDR3 length: 12 residues. The ends lost 3 bases at V and 5 bases at J; junction bases unmatched: 0. Germline CDR1 SGHRS, CDR2 YFSETQ. Here the CDR3 DNA reads TGCGCCAGCAGCTGGGACAGGGACGAGCAGTACTTC. Translated: CASSWDRDEQYF.

The chain is built from TRBV18 and TRBJ2-7, with D unclear. V was pared by 1 base and J by 4 bases, with 14 bases between. The CDR3 is 15 amino acids. Per germline, CDR1 KGHSH and CDR2 LQKENI. The CDR3 region has the DNA TGTGCCAGCTCACCACTTAGTGGGGATGTTTACGAGCAGTACTTC. Its translation: CASSPLSGDVYEQYF. Supplemented by reference TRBV18 and TRBJ2-7, the full variable domain reads NAGVMQNPRHLVRRRGQEARLRCSPMKGHSHVYWYRQLPEEGLKFMVYLQKENIIDESGMPKERFSAEFPKEGPSILRIQQVVRGDSAAYFCASSPLSGDVYEQYFGPGTRLTVT.

This rearrangement joins TRBV7-3 to TRBJ2-5, with D possibly being TRBD1 (6 bases). V was clipped by 5 bases and J by 6 bases, with 13 bases between them. The CDR3 loop spans 13 amino acids. CDR1 is SGHTA, CDR2 FQGTGA, per germline. The CDR3 sequence is CASSEGGGQTQYF. CDR3 sequence (DNA): TGTGCCAGCAGCGAAGGGGGTGGCCAGACCCAGTACTTC.

This clonotype was seen only a few times. V is TRBV2 and J is TRBJ1-4; 8 bases line up with TRBD1. Germline V CDR1 and CDR2: SNHLY, FYNNEI. V lost 6 bases and J lost 4; bases outside the gene matches: 7. The CDR3 consists of 15 residues. The CDR3 region has the DNA TGTGCCAGCAGCCCCGACAGGGGTGGTAATGAAAAACTGTTTTTT. It is translated as CASSPDRGGNEKLFF.